This paragraph reports one T cell receptor (beta chain). Its specificity is unknown. These data belong to a study of blood T cells in healthy people across ages. Findings and limits, study-wide: Naive CD4+ cell counts and diversity both ran higher in long-lived than in aged donors. Strong correlation was found linking TCR beta diversity to naive T cell percentage.

Sample-barcoded 5' priming and a J-beta primer mix drove a second PCR of roughly 6 to 12 cycles. TCRdb re-called the 5' RACE reads with MiXCR, one entry per CDR3 protein. Of about 570,000 distinct CDR3 sequences in the sample, 27% were seen once. Per the germline V gene, CDR1 is SGHRS and CDR2 is YFSETQ. Trimming removed 4 bases from V and 4 bases from J, with 17 bases in between. The CDR3 covers 15 residues. This chain links TRBV5-1 with TRBJ1-1; possibly TRBD1 for D (5 bases). The sequenced sample was blood. The clonotype originates from a woman in her 70s in good health. CDR3 nucleotide sequence: TGCGCCAGCAGCCAAGACAGAGGCGGGGGCACTGAAGCTTTCTTT. Protein sequence: CASSQDRGGGTEAFF. Filled out from reference TRBV5-1 and TRBJ1-1, the complete variable domain reads KAGVTQTPRYLIKTRGQQVTLSCSPISGHRSVSWYQQTPGQGLQFLFEYFSETQRNKGNFPGRFSGRQFSNSRSEMNVSTLELGDSALYLCASSQDRGGGTEAFFGQGTRLTVV.